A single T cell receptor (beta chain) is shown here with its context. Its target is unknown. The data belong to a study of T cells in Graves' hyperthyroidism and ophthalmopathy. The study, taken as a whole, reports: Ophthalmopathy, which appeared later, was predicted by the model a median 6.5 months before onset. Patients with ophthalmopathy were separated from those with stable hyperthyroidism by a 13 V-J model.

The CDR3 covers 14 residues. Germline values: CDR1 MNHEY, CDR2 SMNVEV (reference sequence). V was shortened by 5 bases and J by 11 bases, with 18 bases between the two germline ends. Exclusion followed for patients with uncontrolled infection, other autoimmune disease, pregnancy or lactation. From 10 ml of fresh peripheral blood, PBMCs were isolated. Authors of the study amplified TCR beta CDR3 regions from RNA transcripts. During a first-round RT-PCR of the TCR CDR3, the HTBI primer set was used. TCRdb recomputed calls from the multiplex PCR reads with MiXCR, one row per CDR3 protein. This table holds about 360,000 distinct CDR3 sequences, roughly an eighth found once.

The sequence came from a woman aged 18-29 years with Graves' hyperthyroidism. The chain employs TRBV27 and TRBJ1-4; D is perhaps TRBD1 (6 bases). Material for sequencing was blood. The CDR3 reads CASSKEGVSMKLFF. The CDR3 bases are TGTGCCAGCAGTAAGGAGGGGGTTTCCATGAAACTGTTTTTT.